This T cell receptor beta chain stems from a study of T cells in Graves' hyperthyroidism and ophthalmopathy (dated by TCRdb to the late 2010s). General notes on the study: Peripheral blood samples were taken at initial diagnosis, before any treatment was given. A discovery cohort of roughly 100 patients, fewer than 50 with Graves' ophthalmopathy and about 58 with stable Graves' hyperthyroidism, was used to find distinguishing TCR V-J signatures. The roughly 91 discovery patients were randomly split 7:3 into training and test sets. Prospective prediction of ophthalmopathy was tested in an independent validation cohort of 18 to 20 hyperthyroidism patients and 15 to 17 patients who later progressed to ophthalmopathy. After sampling, hyperthyroidism patients received methimazole starting at 30 mg daily, and ophthalmopathy patients received high-dose intravenous methylprednisolone. Thyroid tissue and blood T-cell repertoires from six or seven Graves' hyperthyroidism patients were also compared in the study. According to the paper, TCR Vbeta CDR3 sequencing was carried out on around 140 peripheral blood samples, which came from approximately 41 ophthalmopathy, fewer than 80 hyperthyroidism and about 17 progressor patients.

The TCR beta CDR3 regions were amplified from the RNA transcripts. The first round of RT-PCR for the TCR CDR3 was performed with the HTBI primer set and the Qiagen OneStep RT-PCR kit. Libraries were constructed in a second round of multiplex PCR, after which size selection and purification were carried out. Sequencing of the libraries was done on an Illumina HiSeq2000 using paired-end 100 bp reads. The published analysis was carried out like this. Raw data were processed with SOAPnuke, discarding reads with adapters, uncalled bases, mean Phred below 15, or no exact constant-primer or identifier match. High-quality paired reads were merged with COPE v1.2.5, and unique nucleotide sequences were defined as clonotypes. MiTCR v1.1 was used to align clonotypes to the IMGT TRBV, TRBD and TRBJ reference segments. The analysis included only V-J combinations with a frequency above 0.0001, which together covered approximately 99% of the repertoires. The TCS score was defined as F50 (clonal expansion) divided by E x V (chaos), with BLOSUM62-based TCRdist calculated between CDR3 peptides within each V-J. Welch's t-statistics and random forest reduced roughly 530 V-J features to 13, which were used in a naive Bayes classifier (R e1071). Using fastp trimming at Q25 and MiXCR clonotype assembly, TCRdb reanalyzed the public sequencing data and kept in-frame beta chains. All rows with the same CDR3 protein become a single entry with the most common DNA and genes. The V and J calls come from TCRdb's annotation, not from the publication. This sample comprises some 560,000 distinct CDR3 sequences, roughly 15% of them detected only once. The top ten constitute approximately 13% of the sample.

Overall results and qualifications from the work: A model built on a 13 V-J signature distinguished ophthalmopathy from stable hyperthyroidism, reaching 85% to 90% sensitivity and under 84% specificity in cross-validation and 80%/75% in testing. In validation, the model predicted progression to ophthalmopathy with 55% to 71% sensitivity and less than 75% specificity, a median of approximately 6.7 months before onset. Most expanded thyroid clonotypes (frequency above 0.001) were also found in blood, which suggests that blood repertoires may mirror thyroid immune responses. Sample size was not statistically predetermined, and investigators were not blinded to group allocation.

Trimming removed 0 bases from V and 1 base from J, leaving 9 bases between the germline ends. The CDR3 numbers 15 residues from cysteine through phenylalanine. Here the CDR3 DNA is all that survives: 45 bases in frame from base 1. In the case of this clonotype: The specificity of this receptor is unknown. No base qualities exist here, and no much larger clone lies one base off it.

Stable Graves' hyperthyroidism was defined as no progression to ophthalmopathy during 18 months of follow-up. Hyperthyroidism patients were aged 18 to 65 years and newly diagnosed, with disease duration of less than 2 months. Exclusion was applied to patients with uncontrolled infections, other autoimmune diseases, pregnancy or lactation. Clinical symptoms, serum thyroxine and TRAb, thyroid ultrasound, and orbital computed tomography formed the basis for the diagnoses. PBMCs were separated from roughly 10 ml of fresh peripheral blood using Ficoll-Paque density gradient centrifugation. Total RNA was extracted using Trizol reagent, and RNA quality was assessed on an Agilent 2100 Bioanalyzer.

Sequencing used blood. This chain joins TRBV12-3 or TRBV12-4 to TRBJ1-1; the D segment could be TRBD1, given 5 matching bases. This TCR came from a middle-aged woman with Graves' hyperthyroidism. The encoded CDR3 is CASSLASGWNTEAFF. The DNA reads as follows: TGTGCCAGCAGTTTAGCATCAGGGTGGAACACTGAAGCTTTCTTT.